Below are 29 T cell receptor beta chains sequenced from a single sample in a study of early stage breast cancer tumors. Generated by immunoSEQ multiplex PCR, the TCRdb table keeps only in-frame clones and is missing some. The sample consists of 60,000 to 80,000 clones, roughly 80% of them appearing once. Sequencing was performed on blood. These receptor sequences come from a person between 55 and 69 years old with breast cancer.

This chain links TRBV5-1 with TRBJ2-5, with 11 positions matching TRBD2. The V and J ends lost 0 bases and 9 bases, in that order; junction bases with no gene match: 7. The CDR3 has 15 residues. CDR1 and CDR2 from the germline V gene are SGHRS and YFSETQ. In DNA form, the CDR3 reads TGCGCCAGCAGCTTGGTTAGCGGGGGGGCCTGGTCCCAGTACTTC. This codes for CASSLVSGGAWSQYF.

This clone was detected a few times. The chain links TRBV5-6 to TRBJ1-5; D is uncertain. V lost 2 bases to trimming and J lost 7 bases, with 7 bases between them. CDR3 length: 12 amino acids. CDR1 is SGHDT, CDR2 YYEEEE, per germline. As DNA, the CDR3 is TGTGCCAGCAGCTTCAGGCTGCAGCCCCAGCATTTT. This sequence encodes CASSFRLQPQHF.

The rearrangement links TRBV7-8 to TRBJ1-3; no clear D gene. V lost 0 bases, J lost 2 bases, and 14 bases lay in between. The length of the CDR3 is 17 residues. Germline assignment: CDR1 SGHVS and CDR2 FQNEAQ. For the CDR3, the DNA is TGTGCCAGCAGCTTAGCTTCGGGAACGGGCGCTGGAAACACCATATATTTT. It codes for CASSLASGTGAGNTIYF.

The chain employs TRBV5-4 and TRBJ2-1, with 15 bases fitting TRBD2. The CDR3 extends over 15 amino acids. Germline CDR1 reads SGHNT; CDR2 reads YYREEE (reference sequence). V trimming: 2 bases; J trimming: 9 bases; junction bases outside the gene matches: 3. DNA for the CDR3: TGTGCCAGCAGCTTACCGGGACTAGCGGGGGGTGAGCAGTTCTTC. Its translation: CASSLPGLAGGEQFF.

The CDR3 is CASSTQGANYGYTF. CDR3 DNA: TGTGCCAGCTCAACGCAGGGTGCTAACTATGGCTACACCTTC. V and J are TRBV18 and TRBJ1-2; D may be TRBD1 (5 bases). V shed 5 bases and J shed 0 bases, with 10 bases lying between them. The CDR3 has 14 residues. Germline V gene data show CDR1 as KGHSH and CDR2 as LQKENI.

This clone was seen a single time. The chain employs TRBV5-1 and TRBJ2-6; D is possibly TRBD2 (5 bases). The CDR3 covers 17 residues. Germline V lookup: CDR1 SGHRS, CDR2 YFSETQ. Trimming removed 4 bases from V and 2 bases from J, with 16 bases in between. The CDR3 reads CASSPEGGRTGANVLTF. CDR3 coding DNA: TGCGCCAGCAGCCCTGAGGGCGGTCGCACTGGGGCCAACGTCCTGACTTTC.

This chain uses TRBV2 with TRBJ2-5; 12 nucleotides line up with TRBD2. The CDR3 extends over 17 amino acids. V shed 0 bases and J 2 bases; nucleotides not matched to a gene: 4. Germline assignment: CDR1 SNHLY and CDR2 FYNNEI. The CDR3 DNA is TGTGCCAGCAGTGAAGCTTGGCTAGCGGGGGGGCAAGAGACCCAGTACTTC. Protein sequence: CASSEAWLAGGQETQYF.

The genes are TRBV6-5 and TRBJ2-3; TRBD2 matches 8 bases. V was clipped by 2 bases and J by 0 bases; unmatched bases: 1. The CDR3 sequence is 15 residues long. CDR1 is MNHEY and CDR2 is SVGAGI in the germline V gene. The CDR3, as DNA: TGTGCCAGCAGTTACGAGCGGGGGAGCACAGATACGCAGTATTTT. As protein: CASSYERGSTDTQYF.

This chain joins TRBV12-5 and TRBJ2-5, with D tentatively TRBD2 (6 bases). CDR1 and CDR2 from the germline V gene are LGHNT and FRNRAP. The length of the CDR3 is 13 residues. The V end lost 5 bases, the J end lost 4 bases, and 11 bases lay between the germline ends. DNA for the CDR3: TGTGCTAGTGGTACCGGGACTGGAGAGACCCAGTACTTC. This translates into CASGTGTGETQYF. The variable domain in full, with the rest retrieved from reference TRBV12-5 and TRBJ2-5, is DARVTQTPRHKVTEMGQEVTMRCQPILGHNTVFWYRQTMMQGLELLAYFRNRAPLDDSGMPKDRFSAEMPDATLATLKIQPSEPRDSAVYFCASGTGTGETQYFGPGTRLLVL.

V gene TRBV5-1 combines with J gene TRBJ2-5; 7 bases match TRBD1. In germline, CDR1 is SGHRS, CDR2 YFSETQ. The CDR3 covers 16 residues. The V gene end was trimmed by 0 bases and the J gene end by 0 bases; junction bases not matched to a gene: 5. Here the CDR3 DNA reads TGCGCCAGCAGCTTGGCCCCAGGACAGGACCAAGAGACCCAGTACTTC. Its protein product is CASSLAPGQDQETQYF.

The chain joins TRBV27 to TRBJ2-2; D could derive from TRBD1 or TRBD2 (5 bases each). The V end was cut by 8 bases, the J end by 8 bases, with 12 bases between. The CDR3 totals 12 residues. The germline V gene encodes CDR1 MNHEY and CDR2 SMNVEV (reference sequence). CDR3 bases: TGTGCCAGCCGGTGGGGGATGGGGGAGCTGTTTTTT. Protein product: CASRWGMGELFF.

This clone was counted once. The gene calls are TRBV28 and TRBJ1-5; D remains unclear. CDR1 and CDR2 from the germline V gene are MDHEN and SYDVKM. Trimming pared 3 bases from V and 6 bases from J, leaving 12 bases between. The CDR3 loop spans 14 amino acids. This CDR3 reads CASSLPVLGQPQHF. DNA for the CDR3: TGTGCCAGCAGTTTGCCGGTTTTGGGTCAGCCCCAGCATTTT.

The chain has TRBV5-6 and TRBJ1-4, with 9 nucleotides matching TRBD1. CDR1 and CDR2 (germline): SGHDT, YYEEEE. The CDR3 spans 15 residues. The J segment lost 8 bases and the V segment lost 4 bases, leaving 9 bases of the junction unmatched. This CDR3 reads CASSALQGAVEKLFF. DNA of the CDR3: TGTGCCAGCAGCGCTCTACAGGGGGCTGTGGAAAAACTGTTTTTT.

This clone occurred a few times. This rearrangement joins TRBV7-3 to TRBJ1-1; D remains ambiguous. The V gene lost 1 base and the J gene lost 1 base, with 4 bases spanning the gap. This CDR3 contains 13 residues. Per germline, CDR1 SGHTA and CDR2 FQGTGA. The CDR3 DNA sequence: TGTGCCAGCAGCTTAATGGGGAACACTGAAGCTTTCTTT. Translating it yields CASSLMGNTEAFF.

This clone was recorded once. This chain connects TRBV30 to TRBJ2-1; no definite D call. Per germline, CDR1 GTSNPN and CDR2 SVGIG (reference sequence). The CDR3 spans 15 residues. The DNA of the CDR3 is TGTGCTGTCGACGGAGATCTAACCTCCTACAATGAGCAGTTCTTC. Its protein product is CAVDGDLTSYNEQFF.

The V call is TRBV29-1, the J call TRBJ2-3, with D possibly being TRBD1 or TRBD2 (7 bases each). CDR3 length: 14 amino acids. Per germline, CDR1 SQVTM and CDR2 ANQGSEA. Trimming cost V 5 bases and J 6 bases, with 18 bases left between them. The CDR3 nucleotides read TGCAGCGTTCCCAGGGGGGGGGATCGGGATACGCAGTATTTT. As protein: CSVPRGGDRDTQYF.

This clone has only one observation. The chain employs TRBV28 and TRBJ2-3, with D perhaps matching TRBD2 (6 bases). V lost 5 bases, J lost 1 base, and 16 bases lay in between. CDR3 length equals 16 residues. Per the germline V gene, CDR1 is MDHEN and CDR2 is SYDVKM. The CDR3 DNA sequence: TGTGCCAGCAGTCCCCTCGGGGGTCCCCGCACAGATACGCAGTATTTT. Translated, it gives CASSPLGGPRTDTQYF.

The V gene is TRBV2, the J gene TRBJ2-7; D might be TRBD2 (6 bases). Trimming cost V 8 bases and J 6 bases, with 23 bases left between them. The germline V gene has CDR1 SNHLY and CDR2 FYNNEI. This CDR3 region has 15 residues. In DNA form, the CDR3 reads TGTGCCAGCTGTTTTAGCGCGGGGTCCGGGAGCGAGCAGTACTTC. This gives the protein CASCFSAGSGSEQYF.

The chain couples TRBV5-1 to TRBJ2-7, with no clear D. The germline V and J ends were trimmed by 4 bases and 2 bases, with 13 bases remaining between them. In germline, CDR1 is SGHRS, CDR2 YFSETQ. This CDR3 is built from 14 residues. In DNA, the CDR3 is TGCGCCAGCAGCCCGCGGCCTCCAGCCTACGAGCAGTACTTC. Translating gives CASSPRPPAYEQYF.

In DNA, the CDR3 is TGTGCCAGCAGCTTGGATGGGAGCGGCTACACCTTC. As protein: CASSLDGSGYTF. The chain employs TRBV5-4 and TRBJ1-2; D remains unclear. This CDR3 is 12 amino acids long. V lost 0 bases and J 8 bases, leaving 8 bases between the germline ends. The V gene's germline CDR1 is SGHNT and CDR2 YYREEE (reference sequence). Combining the CDR3 with reference TRBV5-4 and TRBJ1-2 gives the whole variable domain ETGVTQSPTHLIKTRGQQVTLRCSSQSGHNTVSWYQQALGQGPQFIFQYYREEENGRGNFPPRFSGLQFPNYSSELNVNALELDDSALYLCASSLDGSGYTFGSGTRLTVV.

This rearrangement joins TRBV7-3 to TRBJ2-3, with 10 bases aligning to TRBD2. Germline-derived CDR1 and CDR2 are SGHTA and FQGTGA. The V and J ends lost 5 bases and 6 bases, in that order; junction bases with no gene match: 11. The CDR3 consists of 16 residues. CDR3 coding DNA: TGTGCCAGCAGCCTCCCTAGCGGGAGTACGAGGGATACGCAGTATTTT. Translation: CASSLPSGSTRDTQYF.

The genes are TRBV7-9 and TRBJ2-5; TRBD1 aligns across 8 bases. Germline CDR1 SEHNR, CDR2 FQNEAQ (reference sequence). This CDR3 has 16 residues. The V gene end was trimmed by 5 bases and the J gene end by 3 bases; junction bases not matched to a gene: 11. CDR3 bases: TGTGCCAGCAGCACCGGGACAGGCGGACTTGAAGAGACCCAGTACTTC. Translated: CASSTGTGGLEETQYF.

This chain links TRBV15 with TRBJ1-2; D unclear. V gave up 5 bases and J gave up 4 bases, with 14 bases separating them. The CDR3 spans 14 residues. Per the germline V gene, CDR1 is LNHNV and CDR2 is YYDKDF (reference sequence). In DNA form, the CDR3 reads TGTGCCACCAGCTCCAGAATCCCCAGCTATGGCTACACCTTC. Translation: CATSSRIPSYGYTF. Full variable domain (outside the CDR3, taken from reference TRBV15 and TRBJ1-2): DAMVIQNPRYQVTQFGKPVTLSCSQTLNHNVMYWYQQKSSQAPKLLFHYYDKDFNNEADTPDNFQSRRPNTSFCFLDIRSPGLGDTAMYLCATSSRIPSYGYTFGSGTRLTVV.

In DNA form, the CDR3 reads TGTGCCAGCAGCTTCTTTAGACAGGGGGGGTGGACCCAAGAGACCCAGTACTTC. This gives the protein CASSFFRQGGWTQETQYF. The chain joins TRBV5-6 to TRBJ2-5; 9 bases are shared with TRBD1. The J segment lost 1 base and the V segment lost 2 bases, leaving 12 bases of the junction unmatched. The germline gives CDR1 SGHDT, CDR2 YYEEEE. The CDR3 runs 18 residues.

CDR3 region: CASSLGRGRVMGEQYF. The CDR3 DNA reads as TGTGCCAGCAGCTTAGGACGCGGGAGGGTAATGGGTGAGCAGTACTTC. The chain has TRBV11-2 and TRBJ2-7; 9 bases align to TRBD2. Germline V gene sequence: CDR1 SGHAT, CDR2 FQNNGV. The V segment lost 1 base and the J segment 7 bases; nucleotides outside the gene matches: 11. The CDR3 loop spans 16 amino acids.

CDR3 sequence reads: CASSYWTRTSEKLFF. CDR3 bases: TGTGCCAGCAGTTACTGGACACGTACGAGTGAAAAACTGTTTTTT. The chain couples TRBV6-6 to TRBJ1-4; tentatively, D is TRBD1 (5 bases). The germline V gene has CDR1 MNHNY and CDR2 SVGAGI (reference sequence). CDR3 size: 15 residues. Trimming pared 1 base from V and 7 bases from J, leaving 13 bases between.

The chain recombines TRBV6-6 with TRBJ1-5; a possible D gene is TRBD1 (5 bases). V lost 5 bases, J lost 4 bases, and 15 bases lay in between. The germline gives CDR1 MNHNY, CDR2 SVGAGI (reference sequence). CDR3 length equals 15 residues. As DNA, the CDR3 is TGTGCCAGCAGTCGGGAGTGGGGCCGGAATCAGCCCCAGCATTTT. It specifies CASSREWGRNQPQHF.

The table lists this clone with a few counts. V is TRBV6-4 and J is TRBJ1-6, with D possibly TRBD1 on 5 matching bases. V lost 4 bases and J 7 bases, leaving 29 bases between the germline ends. Germline V gives CDR1 MRHNA, CDR2 SNTAGT. The CDR3 has 20 residues. In DNA form, the CDR3 reads TGTGCCAGCAGTGCCCTCCGGAGACAGTGGGTTTTTCTGCGAAATTCACCCCTCCACTTT. This encodes CASSALRRQWVFLRNSPLHF.

This clone came up once. The chain couples TRBV5-5 to TRBJ1-5; possibly TRBD1 for D (6 bases). CDR1 and CDR2 from the germline V gene are SGHKS and YYEKEE (reference sequence). Trimming pared 4 bases from V and 6 bases from J, leaving 17 bases between. The CDR3 has 15 amino acids. CDR3 sequence (DNA): TGTGCCAGCAGCCCGGAGGGGGTTTTAGGTCAGCCCCAGCATTTT. Its translation: CASSPEGVLGQPQHF.